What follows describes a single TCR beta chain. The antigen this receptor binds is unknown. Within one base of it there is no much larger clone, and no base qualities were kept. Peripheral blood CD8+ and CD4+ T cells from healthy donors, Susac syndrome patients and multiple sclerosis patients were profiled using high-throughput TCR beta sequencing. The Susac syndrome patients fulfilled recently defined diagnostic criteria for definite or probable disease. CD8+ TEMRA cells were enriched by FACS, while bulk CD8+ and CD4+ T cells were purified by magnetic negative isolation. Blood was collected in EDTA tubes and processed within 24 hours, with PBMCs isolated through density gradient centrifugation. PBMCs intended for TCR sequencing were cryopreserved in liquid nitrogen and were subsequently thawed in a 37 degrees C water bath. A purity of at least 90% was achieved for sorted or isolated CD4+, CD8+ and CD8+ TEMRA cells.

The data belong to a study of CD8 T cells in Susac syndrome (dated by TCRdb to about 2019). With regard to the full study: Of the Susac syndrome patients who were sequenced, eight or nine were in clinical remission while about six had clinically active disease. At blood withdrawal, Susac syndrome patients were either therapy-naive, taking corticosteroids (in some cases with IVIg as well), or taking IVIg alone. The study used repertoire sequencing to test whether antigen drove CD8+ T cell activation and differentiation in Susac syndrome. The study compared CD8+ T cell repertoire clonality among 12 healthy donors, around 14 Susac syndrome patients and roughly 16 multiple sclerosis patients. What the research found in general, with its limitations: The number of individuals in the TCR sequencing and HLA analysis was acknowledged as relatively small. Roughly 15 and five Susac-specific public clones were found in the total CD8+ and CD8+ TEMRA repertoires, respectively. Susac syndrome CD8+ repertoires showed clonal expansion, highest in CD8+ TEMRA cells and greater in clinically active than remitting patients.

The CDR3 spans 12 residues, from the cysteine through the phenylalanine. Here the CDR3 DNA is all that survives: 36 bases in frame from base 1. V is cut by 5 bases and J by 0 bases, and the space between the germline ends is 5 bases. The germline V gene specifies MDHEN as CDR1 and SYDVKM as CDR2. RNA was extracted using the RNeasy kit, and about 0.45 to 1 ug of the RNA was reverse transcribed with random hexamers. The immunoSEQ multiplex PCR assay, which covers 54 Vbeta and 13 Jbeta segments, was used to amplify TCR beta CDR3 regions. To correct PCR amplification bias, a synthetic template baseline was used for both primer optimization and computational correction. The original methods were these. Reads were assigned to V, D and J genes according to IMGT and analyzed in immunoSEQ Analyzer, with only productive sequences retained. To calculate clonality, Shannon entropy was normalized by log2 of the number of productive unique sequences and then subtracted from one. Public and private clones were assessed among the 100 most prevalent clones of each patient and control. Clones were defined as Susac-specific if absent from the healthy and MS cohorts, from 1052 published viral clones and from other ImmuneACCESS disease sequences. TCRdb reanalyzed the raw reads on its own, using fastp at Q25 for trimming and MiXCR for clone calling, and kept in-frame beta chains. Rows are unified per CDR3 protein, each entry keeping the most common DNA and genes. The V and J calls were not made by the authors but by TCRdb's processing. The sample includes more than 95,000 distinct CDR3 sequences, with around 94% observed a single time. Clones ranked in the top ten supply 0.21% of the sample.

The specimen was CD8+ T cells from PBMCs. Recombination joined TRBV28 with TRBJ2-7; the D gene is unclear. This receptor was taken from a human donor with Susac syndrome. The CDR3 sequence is CASSTVSYEQYF. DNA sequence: TGTGCCAGCAGTACCGTCTCCTACGAGCAGTACTTC.